This TCR beta chain was captured by sequencing in a study of identical twins (dated by TCRdb to 2016 to 2017). General notes on the study: TCR alpha and beta repertoires from monozygotic twins, unrelated adults of various ages and cord blood were deep-sequenced to test whether fetal clonotypes persist. To rule out contamination, replicate twin experiments were performed at different times with different library preparation protocols.

CDR1 MNHEY and CDR2 SVGEGT are derived from the germline V gene. The CDR3, cysteine through phenylalanine, is 21 amino acids long. Kept here is only the CDR3 DNA, which spans 63 bases and is read in frame from base 1. V and J are trimmed by 5 bases and 4 bases, and the gene matches miss 24 bases of the junction. For this clonotype: Its antigen target is currently unknown. Base quality data are lacking; no much larger clone is found one base away.

The receptor library was made with 5' RACE. Sequencing instrument: Illumina HiSeq 2000. Template switching added a universal primer binding site, and the final cDNA carried a unique molecular identifier that allowed TCR cDNA molecules to be counted accurately. Specific primers in the conserved constant-segment region were used to synthesize first-strand cDNA for TCR alpha and beta chains. Each cDNA library was double barcoded, with a SMART-Mk sample barcode plus Illumina barcodes, to control for contamination. Two successive PCR steps introduced TruSeq adapter sequences along with Illumina sample barcodes. Sequencing of the TCR alpha and beta cDNA libraries was done on the Illumina HiSeq platform using custom primers. In the authors' own workflow: MiGEC was used to process raw reads and extract unique molecular identifiers, and MiXCR was used to find CDR3 positions. For each individual, recombination models were inferred using an EM algorithm with the repgenHMM and IGoR tools. Shared clonotype analysis was performed with the tcR package in R, normalizing sharing by the product of cloneset sizes. Out-of-frame nonproductive sequences were analyzed to study raw recombination free of thymic and clonal selection effects. TCRdb applied fastp at Q25 and MiXCR to the public reads, then kept only in-frame beta chains. CDR3 protein sequences are deduplicated, and each keeps its most common genes and DNA. TCRdb's processing, not the study's, gives the V and J calls here. The sample yields some 600,000 distinct CDR3 sequences; 7.1% were counted once. About 1.6% of the sample is in the top ten clones.

What the research found in general, with its limitations: In monozygotic twins, out-of-frame TCR alpha sharing was systematically underestimated by recombination models, although the models agreed with sharing between unrelated individuals. Invariant T cells such as MAIT and iNKT could partly confound zero-insertion analyses, though diverse VJ usage argued against this for most clonotypes. Compared with coincidental sharing between unrelated individuals, an excess of low generation-probability sequences was observed among out-of-frame TCR alpha sequences shared between twins. Abundant cord blood beta clonotypes had fewer insertions, young adult naive repertoires showed a similar but weaker trend, and memory repertoires showed no such trend. A weaker excess of twin sharing was found in beta out-of-frame sequences because the signal-to-noise ratio was lowered by fewer shared sequences. Because the same donors could not be followed over many years, conclusions were based on cross-sectional statistical analysis.

Every donor in the study was a healthy Caucasian. The twin cohort consisted of three pairs of female monozygotic twins, all aged roughly 18 to 30 years. RNA for TCR libraries was isolated from peripheral blood mononuclear cells. A further study also used this sample, focusing on yellow fever vaccine responses in identical twins. As the second publication notes: According to the authors, the vaccine-induced T cell response in identical twins seemed to be partly convergent and partly specific to each individual. The study precisely tracked vaccine-responding T cell clones in identical twins.

Material for sequencing was PBMCs. The receptor's source is a woman in her late teens or twenties in good health. The chain is made from TRBV6-2 or TRBV6-3 and TRBJ2-3; 10 junctional bases match TRBD2. For the CDR3, the sequence is CASSTVTGLAGAFSSSDTQYF. The DNA sequence reads TGTGCCAGCAGTACCGTGACCGGCCTAGCGGGAGCGTTCAGTTCTTCAGATACGCAGTATTTT.